These 22 T cell receptor beta chains were all obtained from the same sample, sequenced in a study of T-cell memory formation after mild COVID-19. TCRdb reprocessed the 5' RACE reads with MiXCR, giving one entry per CDR3 protein. The sample has over 450,000 distinct CDR3 sequences, about 20% seen once. The source material was PBMCs or a T cell subset sorted from them (not recorded which). The source is an adult woman who had mild COVID-19 (a few samples of this study predate the infection). Cell type and time point are not known.

This clonotype came up a few times. CDR3 loop: CSAPVLGPDTQYF. The CDR3 DNA reads as TGCAGTGCTCCGGTGTTGGGGCCAGATACGCAGTATTTT. J is TRBJ2-3 and V is TRBV20-1; perhaps TRBD1 as D (5 bases). The CDR3 has 13 residues. In germline, CDR1 is DFQATT, CDR2 SNEGSKA (reference sequence). V was pared by 5 bases and J by 4 bases, with 13 bases between.

The chain joins TRBV7-2 to TRBJ2-7, with D possibly called TRBD1 or TRBD2 (6 bases each). Germline values: CDR1 SGHTA, CDR2 FQGNSA. The CDR3 loop spans 18 amino acids. V lost 0 bases to trimming and J lost 3 bases, with 21 bases between them. CDR3 sequence reads: CASSLAPFNREVLYEQYF. In DNA, the CDR3 is TGTGCCAGCAGCTTAGCGCCCTTTAACAGGGAGGTGCTCTACGAGCAGTACTTC.

The CDR3 bases are TGCGCCAGTGCGAGGGGCCTCCAAGAGACCCAGTACTTC. This codes for CASARGLQETQYF. The rearrangement uses TRBV5-1 and TRBJ2-5; possibly TRBD1 or TRBD2 for D (5 bases each). The V gene lost 8 bases and the J gene lost 1 base, with 12 bases spanning the gap. The CDR3 runs 13 residues. Germline V CDR1 and CDR2: SGHRS, YFSETQ. Filled out from reference TRBV5-1 and TRBJ2-5, the complete variable domain reads KAGVTQTPRYLIKTRGQQVTLSCSPISGHRSVSWYQQTPGQGLQFLFEYFSETQRNKGNFPGRFSGRQFSNSRSEMNVSTLELGDSALYLCASARGLQETQYFGPGTRLLVL.

The V call is TRBV5-1, the J call TRBJ2-7; D may be TRBD1 or TRBD2 (5 bases each). This CDR3 comprises 14 residues. The V and J ends lost 4 bases and 2 bases respectively, with 13 bases between them. Germline assignment: CDR1 SGHRS and CDR2 YFSETQ. The CDR3 nucleotides read TGCGCCAGCAGCCCCGGGACGGATACCTACGAGCAGTACTTC. The encoded protein is CASSPGTDTYEQYF.

V is TRBV24-1 and J is TRBJ2-1; TRBD2 aligns across 15 bases. This CDR3 comprises 16 residues. Trimming at V came to 7 bases and at J to 7 bases, leaving 7 bases not matched to a gene. Germline V lookup: CDR1 KGHDR, CDR2 SFDVKD. The CDR3 DNA is TGTGCCACCAGCCGGACTAGCGGGGGGGCAGGTAATGAGCAGTTCTTC. It translates to CATSRTSGGAGNEQFF.

The J gene is TRBJ2-7, the V gene TRBV5-4; TRBD2 agrees at 7 bases. Per the germline V gene, CDR1 is SGHNT and CDR2 is YYREEE (reference sequence). The length of the CDR3 is 15 residues. Trimming took 4 bases from V and 2 from J; bases not matched to a gene: 9. The CDR3 coding sequence is TGTGCCAGCAGCGCGTCGGCTAGCGGTACCTACGAGCAGTACTTC. Protein: CASSASASGTYEQYF.

The rearrangement uses TRBV7-9 and TRBJ2-2; D ambiguous. From germline, CDR1 is SEHNR and CDR2 FQNEAQ (reference sequence). Deletions cut 5 bases from V and 7 bases from J, with 11 bases between. The CDR3 consists of 13 residues. The CDR3 protein is CASSPSRVGELFF. CDR3 nucleotide sequence: TGTGCCAGCAGCCCCTCCCGGGTCGGGGAGCTGTTTTTT.

This clonotype was counted between two and nine times. V is TRBV5-1 and J is TRBJ1-1; no reliable D call. CDR1 is SGHRS and CDR2 is YFSETQ in the germline V gene. This CDR3 spans 13 amino acids. The V gene lost 1 base and the J gene lost 0 bases, with 4 bases spanning the gap. The DNA for the CDR3 is TGCGCCAGCAGCTTGAGACTGAACACTGAAGCTTTCTTT. Its protein is CASSLRLNTEAFF.

This rearrangement joins TRBV27 to TRBJ1-6; 7 bases fit TRBD1. The CDR3 is 16 amino acids. Germline CDR1 reads MNHEY; CDR2 reads SMNVEV (reference sequence). Trimming removed 1 base from V and 7 bases from J; junction bases left unmatched: 7. CDR3 nucleotide sequence: TGTGCCAGCAGTTTATACAAGGGACAGAAAAATTCACCCCTCCACTTT. Translation gives CASSLYKGQKNSPLHF.

This clonotype came up a few times. The gene calls are TRBV12-3 or TRBV12-4 and TRBJ2-7, with TRBD1 as a possible D gene (6 bases). The CDR3 has 13 amino acids. The V gene lost 2 bases and the J gene lost 6 bases, with 11 bases spanning the gap. The CDR3 is CASSLNRVSEQYF. For the CDR3, the DNA is TGTGCCAGCAGTTTAAACAGGGTCTCCGAGCAGTACTTC.

Only a few counts were recorded for this clonotype. The chain carries TRBV7-6 and TRBJ2-1; 7 bases align to TRBD2. This CDR3 has 16 residues. V lost 0 bases to trimming and J lost 6 bases; unmatched junction nucleotides: 8. Germline loops: CDR1 SGHVS, CDR2 FNYEAQ. CDR3 coding DNA: TGTGCCAGCAGCTTAGCGCCGGGGGGTTCTTCCAATGAGCAGTTCTTC. Amino acid sequence: CASSLAPGGSSNEQFF.

The genes are TRBV16 and TRBJ2-7; TRBD1 is a possible D gene (6 bases). The CDR3 is made up of 14 amino acids. CDR1 is KGHSY and CDR2 is FQNENV in the germline V gene. The V and J ends lost 0 bases and 4 bases respectively, with 10 bases between them. The chain's CDR3 is CASSQSVQGYEQYF. For the CDR3, the DNA is TGTGCCAGCAGCCAATCAGTACAGGGATACGAGCAGTACTTC.

This clonotype was detected a few times. This sequence joins TRBV5-4 and TRBJ2-1; no definite D call. CDR1 and CDR2 (germline): SGHNT, YYREEE (reference sequence). Trimming cost V 4 bases and J 3 bases, with 11 bases left between them. This CDR3 is 14 amino acids long. This CDR3 is CASSTPGGYNEQFF. Here the CDR3 DNA reads TGTGCCAGCAGCACCCCCGGCGGCTACAATGAGCAGTTCTTC.

This clonotype was recorded a few times. The V gene is TRBV5-1, the J gene TRBJ2-1; 8 nucleotides match TRBD1. Trimming took 0 bases from V and 7 from J; bases not matched to a gene: 18. CDR3 length: 19 residues. Germline V gives CDR1 SGHRS, CDR2 YFSETQ. CDR3 DNA sequence: TGCGCCAGCAGCTTGGGCTCACTTCTACAGGGGGTGGGTGTGAATGAGCAGTTCTTC. Protein sequence: CASSLGSLLQGVGVNEQFF. Full variable domain (outside the CDR3, taken from reference TRBV5-1 and TRBJ2-1): KAGVTQTPRYLIKTRGQQVTLSCSPISGHRSVSWYQQTPGQGLQFLFEYFSETQRNKGNFPGRFSGRQFSNSRSEMNVSTLELGDSALYLCASSLGSLLQGVGVNEQFFGPGTRLTVL.

This rearrangement joins TRBV5-6 to TRBJ2-2; 12 bases align to TRBD2. Germline values: CDR1 SGHDT, CDR2 YYEEEE. This CDR3 has 17 amino acids. Unmatched junction bases numbered 11, after V lost 4 bases and J lost 7 bases. CDR3 region: CASSPVSSGRGFGELFF. As DNA, the CDR3 is TGTGCCAGCAGCCCCGTCTCTAGCGGGAGGGGATTCGGGGAGCTGTTTTTT.

V is TRBV5-1 and J is TRBJ1-1; no clear D gene. The CDR3 runs 16 residues. V lost 0 bases and J 0 bases, leaving 12 bases between the germline ends. The germline gives CDR1 SGHRS, CDR2 YFSETQ. CDR3 DNA: TGCGCCAGCAGCTTGGGGAACATTAACATGAACACTGAAGCTTTCTTT. Translation: CASSLGNINMNTEAFF.

This clonotype showed up many times. This chain links TRBV6-5 with TRBJ2-3; D unclear. The CDR3 runs to 14 residues. Trimming left V 3 bases short and J 1 base short, with 8 bases between. Germline CDR1 reads MNHEY; CDR2 reads SVGAGI. CDR3 region: CASSYTRGTDTQYF. The CDR3 DNA reads as TGTGCCAGCAGTTATACAAGGGGCACAGATACGCAGTATTTT.

This clonotype was counted ten times or more. The chain combines TRBV7-6 with TRBJ2-5, with D unresolved. The germline V gene encodes CDR1 SGHVS and CDR2 FNYEAQ. Trimming cost V 0 bases and J 5 bases, with 4 bases left between them. CDR3 length equals 12 residues. CDR3 in amino acids: CASSLADETQYF. The CDR3 nucleotides are TGTGCCAGCAGCTTAGCGGACGAGACCCAGTACTTC.

This clonotype occurred a few times. Here the CDR3 reads CSTGRGLTDTQYF. The CDR3 region has the DNA TGCAGCACGGGTCGGGGGCTGACAGATACGCAGTATTTT. The genes are TRBV29-1 and TRBJ2-3, with D perhaps assigned TRBD1 or TRBD2 (6 bases each). This CDR3 region has 13 residues. Per the germline V gene, CDR1 is SQVTM and CDR2 is ANQGSEA. The ends were cut back, 8 bases at V and 3 bases at J, with 15 bases in the middle.

The chain uses TRBV20-1 and TRBJ1-4; the D is unclear. CDR3 length: 15 residues. CDR1 and CDR2 from the germline V gene are DFQATT and SNEGSKA (reference sequence). Trimming took 6 bases from V and 6 from J, leaving 20 bases between them. DNA of the CDR3: TGCAGTGCCGTGTCCTCCGGCCGTGGATATGAAAAACTGTTTTTT. This gives the protein CSAVSSGRGYEKLFF.

This chain links TRBV2 with TRBJ1-5; TRBD1 might be the D (5 bases). This CDR3 has 14 residues. Trimming pared 2 bases from V and 6 bases from J, leaving 11 bases between. Germline CDR1 and CDR2: SNHLY and FYNNEI. The chain's CDR3 is CASSEKTVFQPQHF. In DNA form, the CDR3 reads TGTGCCAGCAGTGAAAAGACAGTTTTTCAGCCCCAGCATTTT.

The chain has TRBV20-1 and TRBJ1-1, with 10 bases identical to TRBD1. V dropped 1 base and J dropped 5; count of bases not matched to a gene: 7. The CDR3 loop spans 15 amino acids. Germline loops: CDR1 DFQATT, CDR2 SNEGSKA (reference sequence). The DNA for the CDR3 is TGCAGTGCTAGAGGGACAGGGGGTTGGAGTACTGAAGCTTTCTTT. Protein: CSARGTGGWSTEAFF.